These T cell receptor beta chains were read from a single sample in a study of cytomegalovirus exposure and HLA in healthy donors. TCRdb keeps only in-frame clones here, not all; method: immunoSEQ multiplex PCR. Altogether about 75,000 clones are present, roughly four fifths being singletons, with the ten largest covering 1.5% to 2%. Source material: PBMCs. The source of these receptors is a man younger than 35 in good health and CMV-seronegative. CDR3s include the opening cysteine and the closing phenylalanine or tryptophan. The order of the fields is J gene, V gene, CDR3 protein.

J gene: TRBJ2-1
V gene: TRBV13
CDR3 protein: CASSTGGILLGPDNEQFF

J gene: TRBJ2-7
V gene: TRBV28
CDR3 protein: CASSFPAGTSGNLAYEQYF

J gene: TRBJ2-5
V gene: TRBV27
CDR3 protein: CASSGTSGGKTQYF

J gene: TRBJ1-1
V gene: TRBV7-2
CDR3 protein: CASSKNRGAGPEAFF

J gene: TRBJ1-1
V gene: TRBV2
CDR3 protein: CASIAENTEAFF

J gene: TRBJ2-2
V gene: TRBV2
CDR3 protein: CARQGAGTGELFF

J gene: TRBJ2-1
V gene: TRBV29-1
CDR3 protein: CSVTGGGHNEQFF

J gene: TRBJ2-5
V gene: TRBV4-1
CDR3 protein: CASSQEGSSGGTQYF

J gene: TRBJ2-1
V gene: TRBV7-9
CDR3 protein: CASSPPVTGANEQFF

J gene: TRBJ2-7
V gene: TRBV6-5
CDR3 protein: CASRAGGGIEQYF

J gene: TRBJ1-5
V gene: TRBV2
CDR3 protein: CASSTEYNQPQHF

J gene: TRBJ1-1
V gene: TRBV4-3
CDR3 protein: CASSQGSSPEVEAFF

J gene: TRBJ1-2
V gene: TRBV18
CDR3 protein: CASSPSDRVHGYTF

J gene: TRBJ2-5
V gene: TRBV7-3
CDR3 protein: CASSTTRSETQYF

J gene: TRBJ2-1
V gene: TRBV5-1
CDR3 protein: CASSSMPVAGVNEQFF

J gene: TRBJ1-1
V gene: TRBV6-5
CDR3 protein: CASSRRGTEAFF

J gene: TRBJ2-7
V gene: TRBV7-2
CDR3 protein: CASSDQGHEQYF

J gene: TRBJ2-7
V gene: TRBV7-3
CDR3 protein: CASSLNRDFPEQYF

J gene: TRBJ2-3
V gene: TRBV19
CDR3 protein: CASKKRGDTDTQYF

J gene: TRBJ1-1
V gene: TRBV6-5
CDR3 protein: CASSESPGDFEAFF

J gene: TRBJ2-7
V gene: TRBV7-3
CDR3 protein: CASSLTSGDQNEQYF

J gene: TRBJ2-1
V gene: TRBV4-3
CDR3 protein: CASSQPTGAINEQFF

J gene: TRBJ2-5
V gene: TRBV5-1
CDR3 protein: CASGYTGTGMETQYF

J gene: TRBJ2-7
V gene: TRBV6-5
CDR3 protein: CASSYGRGFSYEQYF

J gene: TRBJ2-1
V gene: TRBV6-4
CDR3 protein: CASSFQGVGEQFF

J gene: TRBJ2-5
V gene: TRBV29-1
CDR3 protein: CSVVTGERETQYF

J gene: TRBJ1-4
V gene: TRBV30
CDR3 protein: CAWSLMGVGNEKLFF

J gene: TRBJ2-5
V gene: TRBV6-5
CDR3 protein: CASSRGQGSLETQYF

J gene: TRBJ2-7
V gene: TRBV27
CDR3 protein: CASSSPGQQSSYEQYF

J gene: TRBJ1-1
V gene: TRBV18
CDR3 protein: CASSPDTTEAFF

J gene: TRBJ2-5
V gene: TRBV4-2
CDR3 protein: CASSKRAGAWETQYF

J gene: TRBJ1-5
V gene: TRBV7-9
CDR3 protein: CASSLGRQETSNQPQHF

J gene: TRBJ2-1
V gene: TRBV7-3
CDR3 protein: CASSLGTGGKQFF

J gene: TRBJ1-3
V gene: TRBV9
CDR3 protein: CASSVDEGAGNTIYF

J gene: TRBJ2-1
V gene: TRBV28
CDR3 protein: CASSSQGLAGLNEQFF

J gene: TRBJ1-5
V gene: TRBV5-8
CDR3 protein: CASSYSISQPQHF

J gene: TRBJ1-5
V gene: TRBV28
CDR3 protein: CASSDRGLVSNQPQHF

J gene: TRBJ2-5
V gene: TRBV15
CDR3 protein: CATSMTRGEGETQYF

J gene: TRBJ1-4
V gene: TRBV7-6
CDR3 protein: CASSFLGGPLNEKLFF

J gene: TRBJ1-5
V gene: TRBV28
CDR3 protein: CASSSSTNQPQHF

J gene: TRBJ2-2
V gene: TRBV7-6
CDR3 protein: CASSYPRGPSTGELFF

J gene: TRBJ2-7
V gene: TRBV28
CDR3 protein: CASSTTGGSYEQYF